This T cell receptor (beta chain) was found in a study of blood T cell repertoires in COVID-19. Study-level background: From the United States, Italy and Spain came samples of acute and convalescent COVID-19. T cells, B-cell-depleted T cells, or PBMCs supplied cDNA or gDNA.

Germline CDR1 MGHDK, CDR2 SYGVNS. The V gene lost 4 bases and the J gene lost 2 bases, with 9 bases spanning the gap. The CDR3 loop spans 13 amino acids. Authors' data handling: Quantification of nucleated cells was approximated via reference gene primer amplification. Assay used: immunoSEQ multiplex PCR; TCRdb lists only in-frame clones, some missing. D and trimming were read from the DNA, whereas the V and J calls and clone size are those reported in that table. Among approximately 210,000 clones listed, 82% were seen once. The rearrangement joins TRBV25-1 to TRBJ2-7; possible D gene TRBD1, 6 bases. The sample comprised peripheral blood. This receptor was identified in a woman older than 75 with acute or convalescent COVID-19. Here the CDR3 DNA reads TGTGCCAGCAGTGTGGCAGGGGCCTACGAGCAGTACTTC. It is translated as CASSVAGAYEQYF.